The source of this T cell receptor beta chain is a study of shared clonotypes between healthy human individuals. Researchers ran the assay at a deep level. The repertoire was sequenced with immunoSEQ multiplex PCR; TCRdb's copy has only in-frame clones and lacks some. The data contain 2 million to 2.5 million clones, approximately 95% of them singletons. The ends were cut back, 5 bases at V and 0 bases at J, with 13 bases in the middle. The CDR3 runs to 15 residues. From germline, CDR1 is SGHTA and CDR2 FQGNSA. The receptor's source is a man aged 18 to 30 in good health. Some clones in this sample may be carry-over from other donors' samples. The chain joins TRBV7-2 to TRBJ1-1, with D possibly matching TRBD1 (6 bases). The sample was naive CD4+ T cells from PBMCs. Subset here: CD45RA+ positively selected. CDR3 residues: CASSQDSNMNTEAFF. Here the CDR3 DNA reads TGTGCCAGCAGCCAGGACAGTAACATGAACACTGAAGCTTTCTTT.